This T cell receptor beta chain came from a study of T cell clones after liver transplantation. On the study more broadly: In this trial, immunosuppression withdrawal was attempted within 2 years of liver transplant.

Repertoires were generated with immunoSEQ multiplex PCR, while TCRdb's copy carries only in-frame clones and drops some. The sample includes tens of thousands of clones, around 84% seen only once; the top ten take about 8.9%. Germline CDR1 and CDR2: SGHKS and YYEKEE (reference sequence). Trimming shortened V by 2 bases and J by 5 bases, and 12 bases separated the two germline ends. CDR3 length equals 14 residues. Source: CD4+ T cells from blood, taken before liver transplant. This TCR was sampled from a human donor who received a liver transplant. V is TRBV5-5 and J is TRBJ2-3; D is ambiguous. The CDR3 sequence: CASSFGTVGDTQYF. CDR3 DNA: TGTGCCAGCAGCTTCGGCACAGTGGGAGATACGCAGTATTTT.